The clone carrying this T cell receptor (beta chain) showed up just once. Its target is not known. The data were taken from a study of T cell responses to AZD1222 COVID-19 vaccine. The study's findings and limits: When two AZD1222 doses had been given, Spike-specific TCR breadth and depth rose. Clonal diversity was possibly underestimated, and white British individuals and females predominated among donors.

Libraries were prepared by immunoSEQ multiplex PCR; TCRdb keeps only in-frame clonotypes and omits some of them. The table has tens of thousands of clones, 89% seen once. The CDR3 is 14 residues long. The germline gives CDR1 DFQATT, CDR2 SNEGSKA (reference sequence). Deletions cut 6 bases from V and 7 bases from J, with 18 bases between. The clonotype was recovered from an adult who received the AZD1222 COVID-19 vaccine. The chain joins TRBV20-1 to TRBJ2-2; TRBD2 might be the D (7 bases). The starting material was peripheral blood, obtained 28 days after the second AZD1222 dose. The CDR3 bases are TGCAGTGCCAGTACGCGGGGGCCGCACGGGGAGCTGTTTTTT. Translated, it gives CSASTRGPHGELFF.